This TCR beta chain is drawn from a study of blood T cells in healthy people across ages. Worth noting for this clonotype: Its antigen is as yet unknown.

Germline V CDR1 and CDR2: SGDLS, YYNGEE. Trimming pared 2 bases from V and 1 base from J, leaving 11 bases between. The CDR3 loop spans 15 amino acids. PCR was performed a second time for roughly 7 to 11 cycles using a sample-barcoded 5' primer and a J-beta primer mix. Each cDNA molecule was tagged by a template-switch adaptor that had 12 random nucleotides. TCRdb fed the 5' RACE reads into MiXCR, producing one record per CDR3 protein. In the table there are 1.5 million to 2 million distinct CDR3 sequences, approximately 30% of which are singletons. General observations from the study: As age increased, TCR beta diversity per million T cells fell in a roughly linear fashion. Among long-lived donors, naive CD4+ cells were more numerous and diversity higher than in aged donors.

The TCR was taken from a woman aged 25 to 39 in good health. The chain joins TRBV9 to TRBJ2-3; D call uncertain. Input material: blood. In DNA, the CDR3 is TGTGCCAGCAGCGTCGGGTCGCTTGGCACAGATACGCAGTATTTT. This translates into CASSVGSLGTDTQYF. The whole variable domain, filled in from reference TRBV9 and TRBJ2-3, reads DSGVTQTPKHLITATGQRVTLRCSPRSGDLSVYWYQQSLDQGLQFLIQYYNGEERAKGNILERFSAQQFPDLHSELNLSSLELGDSALYFCASSVGSLGTDTQYFGPGTRLTVL.